This T cell receptor beta chain was captured in a study of T cell responses to AZD1222 COVID-19 vaccine. This clone was recorded once. The data were produced by immunoSEQ multiplex PCR, yet TCRdb's version contains in-frame clones alone and is incomplete. Of 140,000 or so clones listed, about 92% are singletons. Germline CDR1 and CDR2: MNHNS and SASEGT. Trimming took 4 bases from V and 7 from J, leaving 20 bases between them. The CDR3 is 17 residues long. The receptor was isolated from an adult who had recovered from COVID-19. This sample comprised peripheral blood, obtained after recovery from COVID-19. V usage is TRBV6-1 and J usage is TRBJ1-6, with a tentative D call TRBD1 (6 bases). The CDR3 loop is CASSAWTDRDENSPLHF. In nucleotides, the CDR3 is TGTGCCAGCAGTGCTTGGACAGACCGAGATGAGAATTCACCCCTCCACTTT.